The 19 T cell receptor beta chains presented below share a single source sample, sequenced in a study of T cells after yellow fever vaccination. Each CDR3 protein is one row after TCRdb ran MiXCR on the 5' RACE reads. The sample holds 400,000 or so distinct CDR3 sequences, 6.2% seen once. The starting material was PBMCs, obtained 5 days after the yellow fever booster vaccination. The receptors stem from a man aged 25-45 years who received the YFV17D yellow fever vaccine.

This clonotype was seen only a few times. This rearrangement joins TRBV6-5 to TRBJ2-7; 10 positions agree with TRBD1. Germline lookup yields CDR1 MNHEY and CDR2 SVGAGI. With 2 bases clipped from V and 6 bases from J, the junction kept 4 bases outside the gene matches. This CDR3 is built from 14 residues. Here the CDR3 reads CASSYPGQGREQYF. In DNA form, the CDR3 reads TGTGCCAGCAGTTACCCGGGACAGGGGCGCGAGCAGTACTTC.

This clonotype came up a few times. In DNA form, the CDR3 reads TGTGCCACCAGCAAGGGGAAGGCGGATCAGCCCCAGCATTTT. Encoded protein: CATSKGKADQPQHF. The chain employs TRBV15 and TRBJ1-5, with a possible D match to TRBD1 (5 bases). The germline CDR1 and CDR2 sequences are LNHNV and YYDKDF (reference sequence). This CDR3 is built from 14 residues. The V end lost 4 bases, the J end lost 5 bases, and 12 bases lay between the germline ends.

The gene calls are TRBV18 and TRBJ1-6, with a weak D call TRBD1 (5 bases). CDR1 is KGHSH, CDR2 LQKENI, per germline. This CDR3 is 12 amino acids long. The germline V and J ends were trimmed by 5 bases and 7 bases, with 6 bases remaining between them. The CDR3 nucleotides read TGTGCCAGCTCAGGGACCAATTCACCCCTCCACTTT. Translated, it gives CASSGTNSPLHF. Drawing the rest from reference TRBV18 and TRBJ1-6, the complete variable domain is NAGVMQNPRHLVRRRGQEARLRCSPMKGHSHVYWYRQLPEEGLKFMVYLQKENIIDESGMPKERFSAEFPKEGPSILRIQQVVRGDSAAYFCASSGTNSPLHFGNGTRLTVT.

This clonotype was seen repeatedly, ten times or more. This chain joins TRBV5-1 and TRBJ2-1; D may be TRBD1 (6 bases). CDR3 size: 14 residues. CDR1 SGHRS and CDR2 YFSETQ come from the germline V gene. Deletions cut 0 bases from V and 4 bases from J, with 8 bases between. The CDR3 sequence is CASSLGQGYNEQFF. The CDR3 DNA reads TGCGCCAGCAGCTTGGGGCAGGGGTACAATGAGCAGTTCTTC.

This clonotype was detected only a few times. V gene TRBV15 combines with J gene TRBJ2-3; D gene uncertain. V was trimmed by 0 bases and J by 7 bases, leaving 14 bases between them. Per germline, CDR1 LNHNV and CDR2 YYDKDF (reference sequence). The CDR3 has 15 residues. The CDR3 sequence is CATSRDLSTLNTQYF. The DNA for the CDR3 is TGTGCCACCAGCAGAGATTTAAGTACTTTGAATACGCAGTATTTT. Drawing the rest from reference TRBV15 and TRBJ2-3, the complete variable domain is DAMVIQNPRYQVTQFGKPVTLSCSQTLNHNVMYWYQQKSSQAPKLLFHYYDKDFNNEADTPDNFQSRRPNTSFCFLDIRSPGLGDTAMYLCATSRDLSTLNTQYFGPGTRLTVL.

The chain couples TRBV10-2 to TRBJ2-3; no definite D call. Looked up from germline, CDR1 is WSHSY and CDR2 is SAAADI. Between the trimmed V and J ends, which lost 6 bases and 3 bases, there was a span of 7 bases. The CDR3 has 12 residues. CDR3 in DNA: TGCGCCAGCAGAGAGAGGACAGATACGCAGTATTTT. Amino acid sequence: CASRERTDTQYF.

V is TRBV7-2 and J is TRBJ2-1, with a tentative D call TRBD1 (6 bases). Germline values: CDR1 SGHTA, CDR2 FQGNSA. The CDR3 is 15 residues long. V shed 5 bases and J shed 7 bases, with 18 bases lying between them. CDR3 loop: CASSQRGFQVNEQFF. CDR3 DNA sequence: TGTGCCAGCAGCCAAAGGGGGTTTCAGGTGAATGAGCAGTTCTTC.

The rearrangement uses TRBV20-1 and TRBJ2-5; a possible D gene is TRBD2 (6 bases). Germline V gene lookup returns CDR1 DFQATT and CDR2 SNEGSKA (reference sequence). CDR3 length equals 13 residues. Deletions cut 3 bases from V and 3 bases from J, with 11 bases between. CDR3 loop: CSASPGTEETQYF. The DNA of the CDR3 is TGCAGTGCTAGTCCTGGGACTGAAGAGACCCAGTACTTC.

The sample holds many counts of this clonotype. The chain recombines TRBV7-2 with TRBJ2-5; D gene uncertain. Germline V gene sequence: CDR1 SGHTA, CDR2 FQGNSA. This CDR3 spans 11 amino acids. The ends were cut back, 6 bases at V and 5 bases at J, with 7 bases in the middle. The CDR3 spells CASRSWETQYF. As DNA, the CDR3 is TGTGCCAGCAGGAGCTGGGAGACCCAGTACTTC.

In its sample, this clonotype was seen many times. V usage is TRBV21-1 and J usage is TRBJ1-6; TRBD1, the D gene given by the table, was not confirmed from the DNA. TRBV21-1 is listed as a pseudogene. This CDR3 is built from 22 residues. The CDR3 region has the DNA TGTGCCAGCAGCAAAGACAATAAAGACAGGGTCCGGTTTAGCTCCTATAATTCACCCCTCCACTTT. Translated, it gives CASSKDNKDRVRFSSYNSPLHF.

This clonotype was counted at least ten times. This sequence joins TRBV7-9 and TRBJ2-2, with D possibly matching TRBD2 (5 bases). The CDR3 extends over 14 amino acids. CDR1 is SEHNR, CDR2 FQNEAQ, per germline (reference sequence). Between the trimmed V and J ends, which lost 4 bases and 3 bases, there was a span of 9 bases. The CDR3 coding sequence is TGTGCCAGCAGCTCCGCCGGGGACACCGGGGAGCTGTTTTTT. Its translation is CASSSAGDTGELFF.

This clonotype came up many times. This rearrangement joins TRBV15 to TRBJ2-7, with 11 bases matching TRBD1. Germline lookup yields CDR1 LNHNV and CDR2 YYDKDF (reference sequence). The CDR3 sequence is 16 residues long. Trimming took 6 bases from V and 2 from J; bases not matched to a gene: 9. In nucleotides, the CDR3 is TGTGCCACCAGGGGACAGGGGGAAGGCTACACCTACGAGCAGTACTTC. Translated, it gives CATRGQGEGYTYEQYF. The whole variable domain, filled in from reference TRBV15 and TRBJ2-7, reads DAMVIQNPRYQVTQFGKPVTLSCSQTLNHNVMYWYQQKSSQAPKLLFHYYDKDFNNEADTPDNFQSRRPNTSFCFLDIRSPGLGDTAMYLCATRGQGEGYTYEQYFGPGTRLTVT.

This chain joins TRBV20-1 and TRBJ2-2, with D hard to call. The germline CDR1 and CDR2 sequences are DFQATT and SNEGSKA (reference sequence). This CDR3 comprises 16 residues. V lost 0 bases, J lost 3 bases, and 14 bases lay in between. Here the CDR3 reads CSARDMRHTYTGELFF. The CDR3 nucleotides read TGCAGTGCTAGAGATATGAGGCACACGTACACCGGGGAGCTGTTTTTT.

The table lists this clonotype with many counts. The genes are TRBV5-1 and TRBJ2-2, with 9 bases aligning to TRBD1. Looked up from germline, CDR1 is SGHRS and CDR2 is YFSETQ. The CDR3 runs 16 residues. After removal of 3 bases from V and 5 bases from J, the junction contained 8 bases not matched to a gene. CDR3 in amino acids: CASSWGQGGSTGELFF. CDR3 bases: TGCGCCAGCAGCTGGGGACAGGGCGGTAGTACCGGGGAGCTGTTTTTT.

The sample holds many counts of this clonotype. The chain combines TRBV7-2 with TRBJ2-1, with 8 bases aligning to TRBD2. J lost 4 bases, V lost 4 bases, and 6 bases had no gene match. The germline V gene encodes CDR1 SGHTA and CDR2 FQGNSA. CDR3 size: 15 residues. CDR3 amino acids: CASSSPGTSYNEQFF. Written as DNA, the CDR3 is TGTGCCAGCAGCTCCCCCGGGACTAGTTACAATGAGCAGTTCTTC. Drawing the rest from reference TRBV7-2 and TRBJ2-1, the complete variable domain is GAGVSQSPSNKVTEKGKDVELRCDPISGHTALYWYRQSLGQGLEFLIYFQGNSAPDKSGLPSDRFSAERTGGSVSTLTIQRTQQEDSAVYLCASSSPGTSYNEQFFGPGTRLTVL.

This clonotype was counted at least ten times. This chain links TRBV20-1 with TRBJ2-7, with 11 bases identical to TRBD2. V was pared by 5 bases and J by 2 bases, with 2 bases of the junction left unmatched. This CDR3 contains 13 residues. Per germline, CDR1 DFQATT and CDR2 SNEGSKA (reference sequence). DNA of the CDR3: TGCAGTGCTTCTAGCGGGAGGACCTACGAGCAGTACTTC. As protein: CSASSGRTYEQYF.

The J gene is TRBJ2-3, the V gene TRBV11-1, with 8 bases that match TRBD2. This CDR3 spans 20 amino acids. Trimming cost V 0 bases and J 0 bases; bases outside gene matches: 14. Germline CDR1 and CDR2: SGHAT and FQDESV (reference sequence). The DNA for the CDR3 is TGTGCCAGCAGCTTAGCCGTGACTAGCGTTACATTCTCTAGCACAGATACGCAGTATTTT. Translated, it gives CASSLAVTSVTFSSTDTQYF.

The sample holds a few counts of this clonotype. The gene calls are TRBV20-1 and TRBJ2-4; 11 positions match TRBD2. Germline V gene data show CDR1 as DFQATT and CDR2 as SNEGSKA (reference sequence). This CDR3 region has 15 residues. V lost 1 base to trimming and J lost 5 bases; unmatched junction nucleotides: 4. CDR3 amino acids: CSARGMGLAENIQYF. In DNA form, the CDR3 reads TGCAGTGCTAGAGGGATGGGACTAGCGGAAAACATTCAGTACTTC.

Points on this clonotype: A read error may account for a junction end that differs from germline. The chain joins TRBV29-1 to TRBJ2-7; no reliable D call. The CDR3 covers 10 residues. Germline values: CDR1 SQVTM, CDR2 ANQGSEA. This CDR3 reads CSVGGTMEHF. The CDR3 nucleotides are TGCAGCGTTGGTGGCACCATGGAGCACTTC.